Presented here are 8 T cell receptor beta chains from one specimen sequenced in a study of T cells after yellow fever vaccination. TCRdb independently ran MiXCR on the 5' RACE reads; one entry per CDR3 protein. This table holds around 550,000 distinct CDR3 sequences, 19% found once. Sequencing was performed on PBMCs, taken 15 days after the yellow fever booster vaccination. The receptors were sampled from a man under 40 who received the YFV17D yellow fever vaccine.

This clonotype was picked up a small number of times. This chain joins TRBV29-1 and TRBJ2-7, with 8 bases that match TRBD2. Trimming at V came to 2 bases and at J to 3 bases, leaving 3 bases not matched to a gene. The CDR3 sequence is 13 residues long. Germline V lookup: CDR1 SQVTM, CDR2 ANQGSEA. CDR3 residues: CSVELAGNYEQYF. In nucleotides, the CDR3 is TGCAGCGTTGAACTAGCGGGTAACTACGAGCAGTACTTC.

Concerning this clonotype itself: A much larger clonotype is one base distant, so this may be a read error. V gene TRBV7-9 combines with J gene TRBJ2-1; no clear D. Germline CDR1 reads SEHNR; CDR2 reads FQNEAQ (reference sequence). The CDR3 totals 14 residues. Written as DNA, the CDR3 is TGTGCCAGCAGCTTAGACTACTCCGACAATGAGCAGTTCTTC. Its translation is CASSLDYSDNEQFF.

This clonotype was observed a handful of times. The CDR3 spells CASSPPTVNTEAFF. The CDR3 coding sequence is TGTGCCAGCAGTCCACCGACAGTGAACACTGAAGCTTTCTTT. The rearrangement links TRBV12-3 or TRBV12-4 to TRBJ1-1; D perhaps matches TRBD1 (5 bases). This CDR3 is built from 14 residues. V was clipped by 5 bases and J by 0 bases, with 10 bases between them.

This clonotype was observed a handful of times. The V and J genes are TRBV7-6 and TRBJ2-1, with D possibly being TRBD1 (6 bases). The V end was cut by 2 bases, the J end by 3 bases, with 14 bases between. This CDR3 is built from 16 residues. Per germline, CDR1 SGHVS and CDR2 FNYEAQ. CDR3 sequence: CASSLIIIGGYNEQFF. CDR3 bases: TGTGCCAGCAGCTTAATTATCATAGGGGGCTACAATGAGCAGTTCTTC.

This chain connects TRBV4-3 to TRBJ2-7; 14 nucleotides line up with TRBD2. Germline V gene sequence: CDR1 LGHNA, CDR2 YSLEER. With 0 bases clipped from V and 6 bases from J, the junction kept 4 bases outside the gene matches. The CDR3 spans 16 residues. CDR3 nucleotides: TGCGCCAGCAGCCAAGACCGCGGACTAGCGGGAGGCGAGCAGTACTTC. Translated, it gives CASSQDRGLAGGEQYF.

This clonotype appeared a few times. One end of the junction is discordant with germline, which a read error may explain. The gene calls are TRBV7-7 and TRBJ2-1; D is undetermined. In germline, CDR1 is SSHAT, CDR2 FNYEAQ (reference sequence). The CDR3 is 16 residues long. The CDR3 is CASSLEVGTSYNEQFF. CDR3 coding DNA: TGTGCTAGCAGCTTAGAGGTGGGAACATCCTACAATGAGCAGTTCTTC. Full variable domain (missing parts from reference TRBV7-7 and TRBJ2-1): GAGVSQSPRYKVTKRGQDVTLRCDPISSHATLYWYQQALGQGPEFLTYFNYEAQPDKSGLPSDRFSAERPEGSISTLTIQRTEQRDSAMYRCASSLEVGTSYNEQFFGPGTRLTVL.

Turning to this clonotype: One base away lies a much larger clone, so this may be a sequencing read error. The chain uses TRBV5-1 and TRBJ2-1; unclear D gene. From germline, CDR1 is SGHRS and CDR2 YFSETQ. The CDR3 spans 11 residues. In nucleotides, the CDR3 is TGCGCCAGCAGCTTGGACAAGGAGCAGTTCTTC. Translated, it gives CASSLDKEQFF.

This clonotype was recorded a few times. The chain employs TRBV20-1 and TRBJ2-3; 12 nucleotides align to TRBD1. The junction had 6 bases not matched to a gene; V was cut back by 7 bases and J by 7 bases. Germline CDR1 is DFQATT and CDR2 is SNEGSKA (reference sequence). The CDR3 covers 13 residues. The CDR3 DNA reads as TGCAGTGTCCCGGGACAGGGGGCCTATACGCAGTATTTT. Protein product: CSVPGQGAYTQYF.